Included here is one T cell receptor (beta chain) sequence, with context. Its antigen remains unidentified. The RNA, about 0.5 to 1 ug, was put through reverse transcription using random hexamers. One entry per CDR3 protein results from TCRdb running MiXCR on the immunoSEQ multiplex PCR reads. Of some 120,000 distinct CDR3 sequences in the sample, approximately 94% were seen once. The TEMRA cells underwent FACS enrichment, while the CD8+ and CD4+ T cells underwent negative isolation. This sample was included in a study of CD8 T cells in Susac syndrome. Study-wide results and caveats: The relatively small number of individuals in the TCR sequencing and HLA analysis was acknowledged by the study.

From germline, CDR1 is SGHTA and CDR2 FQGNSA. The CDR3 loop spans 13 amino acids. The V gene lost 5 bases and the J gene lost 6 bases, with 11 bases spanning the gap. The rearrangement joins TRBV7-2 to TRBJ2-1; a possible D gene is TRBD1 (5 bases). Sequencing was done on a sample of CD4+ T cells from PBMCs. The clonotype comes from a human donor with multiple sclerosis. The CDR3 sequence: CASSVRVGNEQFF. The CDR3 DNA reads TGTGCCAGCAGCGTCAGGGTTGGCAATGAGCAGTTCTTC.